These 16 T cell receptor beta chains were sequenced from one sample in a study of regulatory T cells in long-lasting Graves disease. Time point specified: newly diagnosed GD, antithyroid drugs for less than 3 months. With RNA extracted from PBMCs as input, the TCR library was made. HTBI primers from iRepertoire and Arm-PCR of CDR3 regions yielded the TCR beta libraries. TCRdb itself ran the multiplex PCR reads through MiXCR, one entry per CDR3 protein. The data hold about 200,000 distinct CDR3 sequences, with around 18% observed a single time. The source was peripheral blood mononuclear cells (PBMCs), collected at new diagnosis, from a patient treated with antithyroid drugs. Receptor source: a female donor with Graves disease.

This clonotype has ten or more counts. The chain carries TRBV15 and TRBJ2-2; TRBD2 aligns across 10 bases. Germline V gene sequence: CDR1 LNHNV, CDR2 YYDKDF (reference sequence). Germline trimming cut 3 bases from V and 1 base from J; bases unmatched to any gene: 2. The CDR3 has 16 residues. CDR3 residues: CATSRKREGNTGELFF. CDR3 coding DNA: TGTGCCACCAGCAGGAAGCGGGAGGGGAACACCGGGGAGCTGTTTTTT.

The chain couples TRBV6-1 to TRBJ2-7; D is unclear. Germline CDR1 MNHNS, CDR2 SASEGT. V lost 6 bases, J lost 6 bases, and 15 bases lay in between. The CDR3 consists of 13 residues. This chain's CDR3 is CASSPIDLGEQYF. CDR3 DNA: TGTGCCAGCAGCCCTATCGATTTGGGCGAGCAGTACTTC.

The chain joins TRBV28 to TRBJ2-5; 13 nucleotides match TRBD2. J lost 2 bases, V lost 3 bases, and 3 bases had no gene match. The V gene's germline CDR1 is MDHEN and CDR2 SYDVKM. The CDR3 runs to 16 residues. The CDR3 loop reads CASSFRTSGRQETQYF. As DNA, the CDR3 is TGTGCCAGCAGTTTTCGGACTAGCGGGAGACAAGAGACCCAGTACTTC.

Ten or more counts support this clonotype. The genes are TRBV7-9 and TRBJ2-1; D may correspond to TRBD1 or TRBD2 (7 bases each). The CDR3 runs to 17 residues. The germline V and J ends were trimmed by 4 bases and 8 bases, with 24 bases remaining between them. Germline loops: CDR1 SEHNR, CDR2 FQNEAQ (reference sequence). CDR3 sequence reads: CASSSQGDYLWVDEQFF. CDR3 sequence (DNA): TGTGCCAGCAGCTCCCAGGGGGACTACCTTTGGGTGGATGAGCAGTTCTTC.

This clonotype was found many times. Written as DNA, the CDR3 is TGCAGTGCTAGAGGGGCCCCCAGTCTAGAAGCTTTCTTT. Its protein product is CSARGAPSLEAFF. V gene TRBV20-1 combines with J gene TRBJ1-1; D is uncertain. Germline V gives CDR1 DFQATT, CDR2 SNEGSKA (reference sequence). The CDR3 runs to 13 residues. The V end was cut by 1 base, the J end by 8 bases, with 14 bases between.

Notes on this clonotype: A single base is all that separates this from a far larger clone, so a read error is likely. V usage is TRBV28 and J usage is TRBJ2-7, with D tentatively TRBD2 (6 bases). Trimming stripped 5 bases from V and 1 base from J, with 18 bases between. The CDR3 covers 16 residues. Germline V gene lookup returns CDR1 MDHEN and CDR2 SYDVKM. The chain's CDR3 is CASSEDNSGMSYEQYF. The DNA of the CDR3 is TGTGCCAGCAGTGAAGATAATAGCGGAATGTCCTACGAGCAGTACTTC.

This clonotype was recorded many times. The chain is built from TRBV27 and TRBJ2-7; possibly TRBD1 for D (5 bases). V lost 6 bases and J lost 2, with 20 bases in between. The CDR3 length is 16 residues. Germline V lookup: CDR1 MNHEY, CDR2 SMNVEV (reference sequence). The CDR3 DNA reads TGTGCCAGCAGACCAGGCCTTTTAGGGGTCCCCTACGAGCAGTACTTC. This codes for CASRPGLLGVPYEQYF.

Many counts were recorded for this clonotype. The chain links TRBV12-3 or TRBV12-4 to TRBJ2-7, with TRBD1 as a possible D gene (6 bases). Trimming pared 5 bases from V and 0 bases from J, leaving 8 bases between. The CDR3 consists of 13 residues. The DNA for the CDR3 is TGTGCCAGCAGTCCGACAGGCTCCTACGAGCAGTACTTC. Translation: CASSPTGSYEQYF.

This clonotype appeared many times. The chain uses TRBV20-1 and TRBJ2-7; TRBD1 agrees at 7 bases. This CDR3 has 14 amino acids. Per the germline V gene, CDR1 is DFQATT and CDR2 is SNEGSKA (reference sequence). V lost 3 bases and J lost 3; bases outside the gene matches: 8. CDR3 sequence (DNA): TGCAGTGCTAGTGAGGGGGCTGGTCTCTACGAGCAGTACTTC. The encoded protein is CSASEGAGLYEQYF.

The table lists this clonotype with many counts. This chain links TRBV7-8 with TRBJ2-7, with TRBD2 as a possible D gene (5 bases). The germline V gene encodes CDR1 SGHVS and CDR2 FQNEAQ. The CDR3 runs to 15 residues. V was pared by 4 bases and J by 2 bases, with 15 bases between. DNA of the CDR3: TGTGCCAGCAGCTACCTAAGCGGACGCACCTACGAGCAGTACTTC. This sequence encodes CASSYLSGRTYEQYF.

V usage is TRBV7-2 and J usage is TRBJ2-3; 7 nucleotides align to TRBD2. The CDR3 spans 17 residues. V lost 2 bases and J lost 4; bases outside the gene matches: 12. Germline CDR1 SGHTA, CDR2 FQGNSA. CDR3 residues: CASSLRLAAGEADTQYF. As DNA, the CDR3 is TGTGCCAGCAGCTTAAGGCTAGCGGCGGGAGAAGCAGATACGCAGTATTTT.

At least ten counts were recorded for this clonotype. This sequence joins TRBV24-1 and TRBJ2-2; D unclear. The CDR3 is 13 amino acids. The V end was cut by 0 bases, the J end by 5 bases, with 3 bases between. Germline V lookup: CDR1 KGHDR, CDR2 SFDVKD. Written as DNA, the CDR3 is TGTGCCACCAGTGATTTGATGACCGGGGAGCTGTTTTTT. Translated, it gives CATSDLMTGELFF.

There are many counts of this clonotype. This sequence joins TRBV19 and TRBJ1-2, with D maybe TRBD1 (5 bases). The CDR3 totals 13 residues. Germline V gene sequence: CDR1 LNHDA, CDR2 SQIVND (reference sequence). The V end lost 3 bases, the J end lost 1 base, and 6 bases lay between the germline ends. The CDR3 nucleotides are TGTGCCAGTAGTATGACAGATAACTATGGCTACACCTTC. Translated, it gives CASSMTDNYGYTF.

The sample holds many counts of this clonotype. The CDR3 DNA is TGTGCCAGCAACCAAGGGGGGTTGAACACTGAAGCTTTCTTT. As protein: CASNQGGLNTEAFF. The V and J genes are TRBV6-1 and TRBJ1-1; possible D gene TRBD1, 6 bases. Germline lookup yields CDR1 MNHNS and CDR2 SASEGT. V was trimmed by 7 bases and J by 0 bases, leaving 12 bases between them. The CDR3 sequence is 14 residues long.

As regards this clonotype: A read error is likely here: a far larger clone is one base away. Written as DNA, the CDR3 is TGTGCCAGCAGCGTAGAGGGGACTAGCGGGAGGGCCGGGTACGAGCAGTGCTTC. Residues: CASSVEGTSGRAGYEQCF. V usage is TRBV7-7 and J usage is TRBJ2-7, with 16 bases lining up with TRBD2. The CDR3 runs 18 residues. Germline CDR1 reads SSHAT; CDR2 reads FNYEAQ (reference sequence).

This clonotype was seen repeatedly, ten times or more. This rearrangement joins TRBV20-1 to TRBJ1-1; D is perhaps TRBD1 (6 bases). The V end was cut by 3 bases, the J end by 6 bases, with 11 bases between. The CDR3 consists of 12 residues. CDR1 DFQATT and CDR2 SNEGSKA come from the germline V gene (reference sequence). CDR3 bases: TGCAGTGCTAGTGGCAGGGGAGCTGAAGCTTTCTTT. Residues: CSASGRGAEAFF.